These 13 T cell receptor beta chains originate from one sample sequenced in a study of blood T cell repertoires in COVID-19 (dated by TCRdb to 2020 to 2021). Libraries came from the immunoSEQ multiplex PCR assay. TCRdb holds this immuneACCESS table with in-frame rearrangements only. Some clones are missing; in checked studies, unresolved V genes explain under half, and the rest has no known cause. Present in this sample are 200,000 to 300,000 clones, approximately 85% of which were seen just once. Of the sample, 4.5% to 6% is held by the ten largest clones. The sample was peripheral blood. The origin of the receptors is a man in his forties or fifties with COVID-19, enrolled during active disease.

This clone was detected only a few times. This chain uses TRBV19 with TRBJ1-5; D is perhaps TRBD1 (6 bases). The germline V gene encodes CDR1 LNHDA and CDR2 SQIVND (reference sequence). This CDR3 contains 14 residues. V shed 1 base and J shed 9 bases, with 13 bases lying between them. The CDR3 DNA reads as TGTGCCAGTAGTATAGGGAACAGGGAGCTGCCCCAGCATTTT. Encoded protein: CASSIGNRELPQHF.

This sequence joins TRBV19 and TRBJ1-6; D is undetermined. V dropped 5 bases and J dropped 8 bases, with 19 bases sitting between them. The CDR3 has 16 amino acids. Per germline, CDR1 LNHDA and CDR2 SQIVND (reference sequence). The CDR3 here is CASSPRHAALYSPLHF. The CDR3 DNA follows: TGTGCCAGTAGTCCCCGCCACGCGGCCCTTTATTCACCCCTCCACTTT.

The table lists this clone with a few counts. The chain combines TRBV28 with TRBJ2-7, with TRBD2 as a possible D gene (6 bases). With 6 bases removed from V and 0 bases from J, the gap between germline ends came to 18 bases. The CDR3 consists of 16 residues. From germline, CDR1 is MDHEN and CDR2 SYDVKM. DNA for the CDR3: TGTGCCAGCAGCCCACGGGACTTATATAGCTCCTACGAGCAGTACTTC. It encodes CASSPRDLYSSYEQYF.

V and J are TRBV4-2 and TRBJ2-7, with 12 bases that match TRBD2. The germline V gene has CDR1 LGHNA and CDR2 YNFKEQ. This CDR3 contains 17 residues. After removal of 1 base from V and 0 bases from J, the junction contained 4 bases not matched to a gene. The CDR3 nucleotides are TGTGCCAGCAGCCAAGTTCTAGCGGGGGGGTACTCCTACGAGCAGTACTTC. Translated, it gives CASSQVLAGGYSYEQYF.

The chain couples TRBV9 to TRBJ2-7; 8 bases match TRBD2. Unmatched junction bases numbered 9, after V lost 4 bases and J lost 3 bases. This CDR3 comprises 15 residues. The V gene's germline CDR1 is SGDLS and CDR2 YYNGEE. The CDR3 DNA reads as TGTGCCAGCAGCCCTCGACTAGCGAAGGGCTACGAGCAGTACTTC. The encoded protein is CASSPRLAKGYEQYF.

This chain links TRBV29-1 with TRBJ1-5, with TRBD1 as a possible D gene (6 bases). From germline, CDR1 is SQVTM and CDR2 ANQGSEA. The V end lost 6 bases, the J end lost 1 base, and 13 bases lay between the germline ends. The length of the CDR3 is 14 residues. The CDR3 loop is CSVATGSSNQPQHF. Here the CDR3 DNA reads TGCAGCGTGGCAACAGGGTCAAGCAATCAGCCCCAGCATTTT. Full variable domain (missing parts from reference TRBV29-1 and TRBJ1-5): SAVISQKPSRDICQRGTSLTIQCQVDSQVTMMFWYRQQPGQSLTLIATANQGSEATYESGFVIDKFPISRPNLTFSTLTVSNMSPEDSSIYLCSVATGSSNQPQHFGDGTRLSIL.

The V call is TRBV10-2, the J call TRBJ2-2, with D maybe TRBD1 (5 bases). CDR3 length equals 15 residues. The V and J ends lost 1 base and 3 bases respectively, with 9 bases between them. From germline, CDR1 is WSHSY and CDR2 SAAADI. The CDR3: CASSEWQGYTGELFF. CDR3 DNA: TGCGCCAGCAGTGAGTGGCAGGGTTACACCGGGGAGCTGTTTTTT.

This clone was seen only a few times. CDR3 sequence: CASSVSAQHYGYTF. Here the CDR3 DNA reads TGTGCCAGCAGTGTGTCCGCGCAACACTATGGCTACACCTTC. The chain is built from TRBV2 and TRBJ1-2, with unresolved D. The CDR3 spans 14 residues. Trimming cost V 4 bases and J 3 bases, with 12 bases left between them. Germline V gene data show CDR1 as SNHLY and CDR2 as FYNNEI.

This chain links TRBV7-2 with TRBJ2-1, with TRBD2 as a possible D gene (5 bases). Trimming took 5 bases from V and 5 from J, leaving 13 bases between them. CDR3 size: 14 residues. Germline CDR1 is SGHTA and CDR2 is FQGNSA. For the CDR3, the DNA is TGTGCCAGCAGCCTTGTAGAGGGAAACAATGAGCAGTTCTTC. This encodes CASSLVEGNNEQFF. Full variable domain (remainder filled in from reference TRBV7-2 and TRBJ2-1): GAGVSQSPSNKVTEKGKDVELRCDPISGHTALYWYRQSLGQGLEFLIYFQGNSAPDKSGLPSDRFSAERTGGSVSTLTIQRTQQEDSAVYLCASSLVEGNNEQFFGPGTRLTVL.

The rearrangement links TRBV2 to TRBJ2-5; weak D call: TRBD2 (6 bases). This CDR3 comprises 15 residues. The V end was cut by 2 bases, the J end by 3 bases, with 13 bases between. CDR1 and CDR2 (germline): SNHLY, FYNNEI. The CDR3, as DNA: TGTGCCAGCAGTGAAATAGGGACTGCGAAAGAGACCCAGTACTTC. It encodes CASSEIGTAKETQYF.

CDR3 nucleotides: TGTGCCAGCAGTCCCACCGCCCAGACAGGGGGACCCTCTGAAGCTTTCTTT. Encoded protein: CASSPTAQTGGPSEAFF. This sequence joins TRBV28 and TRBJ1-1; TRBD1 aligns across 9 bases. The CDR3 extends over 17 amino acids. J lost 6 bases, V lost 5 bases, and 16 bases had no gene match. CDR1 and CDR2 from the germline V gene are MDHEN and SYDVKM.

The chain is built from TRBV27 and TRBJ2-7, with TRBD1 identical over 11 bases. V trimming: 5 bases; J trimming: 0 bases; junction bases outside the gene matches: 3. The CDR3 extends over 15 amino acids. Germline V lookup: CDR1 MNHEY, CDR2 SMNVEV (reference sequence). The CDR3 DNA reads as TGTGCCAGCAGTCGGGACAGGGGGACCTCCTACGAGCAGTACTTC. This gives the protein CASSRDRGTSYEQYF.

The chain uses TRBV19 and TRBJ1-2; D unresolved. From germline, CDR1 is LNHDA and CDR2 SQIVND (reference sequence). The CDR3 sequence is 14 residues long. The germline V and J ends were trimmed by 4 bases and 2 bases, with 11 bases remaining between them. For the CDR3, the DNA is TGTGCCAGTAGTACGGGTGGCTTAAACTATGGCTACACCTTC. This sequence encodes CASSTGGLNYGYTF. Using reference TRBV19 and TRBJ1-2 for the parts outside the CDR3, the full variable domain is DGGITQSPKYLFRKEGQNVTLSCEQNLNHDAMYWYRQDPGQGLRLIYYSQIVNDFQKGDIAEGYSVSREKKESFPLTVTSAQKNPTAFYLCASSTGGLNYGYTFGSGTRLTVV.